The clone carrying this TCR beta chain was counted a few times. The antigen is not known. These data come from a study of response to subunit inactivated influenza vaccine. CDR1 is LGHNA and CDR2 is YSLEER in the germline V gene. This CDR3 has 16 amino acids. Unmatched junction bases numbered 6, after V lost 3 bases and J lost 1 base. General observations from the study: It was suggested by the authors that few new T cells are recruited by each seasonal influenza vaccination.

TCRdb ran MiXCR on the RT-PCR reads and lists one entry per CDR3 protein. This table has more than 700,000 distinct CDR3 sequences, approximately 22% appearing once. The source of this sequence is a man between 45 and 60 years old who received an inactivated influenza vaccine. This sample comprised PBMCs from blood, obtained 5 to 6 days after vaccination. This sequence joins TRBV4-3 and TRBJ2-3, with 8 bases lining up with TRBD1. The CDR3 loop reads CASSQKTGVGTDTQYF. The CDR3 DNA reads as TGCGCCAGCAGCCAGAAGACAGGGGTTGGCACAGATACGCAGTATTTT.